This TCR beta chain emerged from a study of T-cell reconstitution after alpha-beta-depleted transplantation in children. Study outcomes and limitations: T-cell counts and diversity at one year post-transplant came mainly from newly produced T cells. The high TCRbeta diversity at day 60 in some patients came from surviving recipient T cells and thymic progenitors.

Preparation of the TCRbeta library was carried out with unique molecular identifiers. MiXCR, run by TCRdb on the PCR reads, gives a single entry per CDR3 protein. The table has about 240,000 distinct CDR3 sequences, under 30% seen once. This clonotype was detected many times. Its antigen is as yet unknown. Looked up from germline, CDR1 is SGDLS and CDR2 is YYNGEE. The CDR3 totals 16 residues. Trimming removed 0 bases at V and 3 bases at J, with 12 bases between. J is TRBJ2-2 and V is TRBV9; D call uncertain. The receptor's source is a girl aged 2-9 years with Fanconi anemia, due to receive a stem cell transplant. The sample was PBMCs, taken before TCRalphabeta/CD19-depleted stem cell transplant. The CDR3 loop is CASSVVGRADTGELFF. CDR3 nucleotide sequence: TGTGCCAGCAGCGTAGTAGGTAGGGCGGACACCGGGGAGCTGTTTTTT.